Shown below are 30 T cell receptor beta chains from a single sample sequenced in a study of response to subunit inactivated influenza vaccine. Each CDR3 protein is one row after TCRdb ran MiXCR on the RT-PCR reads. The table has fewer than 250,000 distinct CDR3 sequences, roughly 14% seen once. The sample was CD8+ T cells sorted from PBMCs, taken 4 to 6 days after vaccination. The receptor source for this set is a man aged 45-65 years who received an inactivated influenza vaccine.

The rearrangement joins TRBV12-3 or TRBV12-4 to TRBJ2-5; possibly TRBD1 or TRBD2 for D (5 bases each). The CDR3 has 11 residues. V lost 10 bases, J lost 6 bases, and 12 bases lay in between. As DNA, the CDR3 is TGTGCCACCCTAGAGGGGCAGACCCAGTACTTC. This sequence encodes CATLEGQTQYF.

Only a few counts were recorded for this clonotype. The V call is TRBV30, the J call TRBJ1-6, with 8 bases that match TRBD1. This CDR3 spans 13 amino acids. The V and J ends lost 8 bases and 9 bases, in that order; junction bases with no gene match: 9. Per the germline V gene, CDR1 is GTSNPN and CDR2 is SVGIG (reference sequence). CDR3 protein: CAGQGRIASPLHF. CDR3 bases: TGTGCCGGACAGGGACGGATTGCTTCACCCCTCCACTTT.

This clonotype was counted only a few times. This chain uses TRBV3-1 with TRBJ2-1; D is ambiguous. This CDR3 is 14 amino acids long. The germline V gene encodes CDR1 LGHDT and CDR2 YNNKEL (reference sequence). The V end lost 2 bases, the J end lost 4 bases, and 9 bases lay between the germline ends. The CDR3 reads CASSQQLRYNEQFF. The CDR3 DNA reads TGTGCCAGCAGCCAACAGCTGAGGTACAATGAGCAGTTCTTC.

This clonotype has only a few counts. The chain links TRBV28 to TRBJ1-2; D is unresolved. Germline V gene data show CDR1 as MDHEN and CDR2 as SYDVKM. The CDR3 runs to 10 residues. V was shortened by 10 bases and J by 6 bases, with 9 bases between the two germline ends. The CDR3 here is CATSGDGYTF. CDR3 in DNA: TGTGCCACCTCTGGCGATGGCTACACCTTC.

In its sample, this clonotype was seen a few times. The chain uses TRBV4-2 and TRBJ2-7; 11 bases agree with TRBD1. This CDR3 spans 17 amino acids. Losses at the gene ends were 0 bases for V and 1 base for J; bases not matched to a gene: 5. Germline lookup yields CDR1 LGHNA and CDR2 YNFKEQ. CDR3 sequence reads: CASSQELGDRGSYEQYF. CDR3 coding DNA: TGTGCCAGCAGCCAAGAACTGGGGGACAGGGGGTCCTACGAGCAGTACTTC.

This clonotype has just a few counts. V usage is TRBV27 and J usage is TRBJ2-2; D unclear. CDR1 and CDR2 from the germline V gene are MNHEY and SMNVEV (reference sequence). This CDR3 has 13 amino acids. V was trimmed by 6 bases and J by 6 bases, leaving 11 bases between them. The CDR3 protein is CASSFDWAGELFF. The DNA of the CDR3 is TGTGCCAGCAGCTTCGACTGGGCCGGGGAGCTGTTTTTT.

The genes are TRBV7-2 and TRBJ1-5; unclear D gene. The V end lost 3 bases, the J end lost 1 base, and 10 bases lay between the germline ends. The CDR3 has 15 residues. The germline CDR1 and CDR2 sequences are SGHTA and FQGNSA. In DNA, the CDR3 is TGTGCCAGCAGCTTTGGGGTCATGAGCAATCAGCCCCAGCATTTT. The encoded protein is CASSFGVMSNQPQHF.

In its sample, this clonotype was seen many times. J is TRBJ2-3 and V is TRBV7-6; TRBD1 aligns across 8 bases. Germline CDR1 reads SGHVS; CDR2 reads FNYEAQ. The CDR3 sequence is 14 residues long. Trimming cost V 3 bases and J 3 bases; bases outside gene matches: 2. CDR3 in amino acids: CASSLGTGTDTQYF. The CDR3 nucleotides are TGTGCCAGCAGCTTGGGGACAGGTACAGATACGCAGTATTTT. The whole variable domain, remainder taken from reference TRBV7-6 and TRBJ2-3, is GAGVSQSPRYKVTKRGQDVALRCDPISGHVSLYWYRQALGQGPEFLTYFNYEAQQDKSGLPNDRFSAERPEGSISTLTIQRTEQRDSAMYRCASSLGTGTDTQYFGPGTRLTVL.

In nucleotides, the CDR3 is TGCAGTGAAACAAGCGGGGAGGGATGGGGCAATGAGCAGTTCTTC. This gives the protein CSETSGEGWGNEQFF. The genes are TRBV20-1 and TRBJ2-1; TRBD2 agrees at 7 bases. The V segment lost 7 bases and the J segment 6 bases; nucleotides outside the gene matches: 15. The germline gives CDR1 DFQATT, CDR2 SNEGSKA (reference sequence). The CDR3 spans 15 residues.

This clonotype was counted only a few times. The genes are TRBV27 and TRBJ2-5, with D possibly matching TRBD2 (5 bases). Germline CDR1 MNHEY, CDR2 SMNVEV (reference sequence). The CDR3 extends over 14 amino acids. Trimming pared 5 bases from V and 0 bases from J, leaving 10 bases between. This CDR3 is CASSPRAHQETQYF. The CDR3 region has the DNA TGTGCCAGCAGTCCGCGGGCTCACCAAGAGACCCAGTACTTC.

The chain combines TRBV9 with TRBJ2-7; either TRBD1 or TRBD2 may supply D (5 bases each). CDR1 is SGDLS, CDR2 YYNGEE, per germline. The CDR3 is made up of 14 amino acids. Trimming pared 4 bases from V and 2 bases from J, leaving 13 bases between. This CDR3 is CASSSRDPPYEQYF. In nucleotides, the CDR3 is TGTGCCAGCAGCTCCCGGGACCCACCCTACGAGCAGTACTTC.

A note on this clonotype: The junction does not match germline at one end; this may be a read error. V is TRBV7-8 and J is TRBJ2-7, with unresolved D. Germline V CDR1 and CDR2: SGHVS, FQNEAQ. The CDR3 runs 11 residues. The CDR3 bases are TGTGCCAGCAGCTCTCTCTACGAGCAGTGCTTC. The encoded protein is CASSSLYEQCF.

In this sample, this clonotype turned up a few times. This rearrangement joins TRBV14 to TRBJ2-5; TRBD2 is a possible D gene (6 bases). The CDR3 has 16 residues. Between the trimmed V and J ends, which lost 4 bases and 3 bases, there was a span of 18 bases. CDR1 and CDR2 (germline): SGHDN, FVKESK. Here the CDR3 reads CASSPNRLDSEETQYF. CDR3 nucleotide sequence: TGTGCCAGCAGCCCGAACCGACTAGATTCCGAAGAGACCCAGTACTTC.

This clonotype was seen a few times. The rearrangement uses TRBV7-2 and TRBJ2-7, with TRBD2 matching 7 bases. With V trimmed by 1 base and J by 5 bases, 8 bases remained unmatched. This CDR3 has 15 amino acids. Germline CDR1 and CDR2: SGHTA and FQGNSA. CDR3 region: CASSLVGGHWDEQYF. CDR3 sequence (DNA): TGTGCCAGCAGCTTAGTGGGAGGGCACTGGGACGAGCAGTACTTC.

The chain joins TRBV29-1 to TRBJ1-2; D not certain. The CDR3 covers 11 residues. Germline V gives CDR1 SQVTM, CDR2 ANQGSEA. V dropped 3 bases and J dropped 5 bases, with 7 bases sitting between them. The CDR3 bases are TGCAGCGTTGACAGCGAATATGGCTACACCTTC. It translates to CSVDSEYGYTF.

The chain joins TRBV10-3 to TRBJ1-2; 10 bases agree with TRBD1. V lost 9 bases and J lost 3; bases outside the gene matches: 4. Germline V gene lookup returns CDR1 ENHRY and CDR2 SYGVKD. The CDR3 sequence is 13 residues long. CDR3 in DNA: TGTGCCATAGCGGACAGGGGGGACTATGGCTACACCTTC. Amino acids: CAIADRGDYGYTF.

V usage is TRBV7-9 and J usage is TRBJ1-1; no firm D call. V was trimmed by 7 bases and J by 7 bases, leaving 10 bases between them. The CDR3 runs to 11 residues. Germline V gene lookup returns CDR1 SEHNR and CDR2 FQNEAQ (reference sequence). CDR3 coding DNA: TGTGCCAGCACCCTCATTGATGAAGCTTTCTTT. This translates into CASTLIDEAFF. Filled out from reference TRBV7-9 and TRBJ1-1, the complete variable domain reads DTGVSQNPRHKITKRGQNVTFRCDPISEHNRLYWYRQTLGQGPEFLTYFQNEAQLEKSRLLSDRFSAERPKGSFSTLEIQRTEQGDSAMYLCASTLIDEAFFGQGTRLTVV.

The rearrangement joins TRBV10-3 to TRBJ2-1; perhaps TRBD2 as D (5 bases). CDR1 ENHRY and CDR2 SYGVKD come from the germline V gene. The length of the CDR3 is 16 residues. V was trimmed by 10 bases and J by 2 bases, leaving 21 bases between them. The CDR3 protein is CATSSPERQTYNEQFF. As DNA, the CDR3 is TGTGCCACCAGCTCCCCGGAGCGGCAAACCTACAATGAGCAGTTCTTC.

The chain employs TRBV4-2 and TRBJ2-7; 9 nucleotides agree with TRBD2. The junction had 8 bases not matched to a gene; V was cut back by 0 bases and J by 2 bases. The CDR3 loop spans 17 amino acids. CDR1 is LGHNA, CDR2 YNFKEQ, per germline. The CDR3 loop reads CASSQEATSGPTYEQYF. Written as DNA, the CDR3 is TGTGCCAGCAGCCAAGAGGCGACTAGCGGTCCCACCTACGAGCAGTACTTC.

The rearrangement links TRBV7-6 to TRBJ2-2, with no clear D. The CDR3 has 14 residues. Germline V lookup: CDR1 SGHVS, CDR2 FNYEAQ. The V gene lost 6 bases and the J gene lost 1 base, with 9 bases spanning the gap. The CDR3 coding sequence is TGTGCCAGCAGTCGAGACTGGAACACCGGGGAGCTGTTTTTT. This sequence encodes CASSRDWNTGELFF.

The V call is TRBV29-1, the J call TRBJ2-2; 8 bases align to TRBD1. The CDR3 contains 14 residues. With 5 bases clipped from V and 3 bases from J, the junction kept 5 bases outside the gene matches. The germline V gene encodes CDR1 SQVTM and CDR2 ANQGSEA. This chain's CDR3 is CSVLGTGHTGELFF. The DNA of the CDR3 is TGCAGCGTTCTAGGGACAGGACACACCGGGGAGCTGTTTTTT.

Only a few counts were recorded for this clonotype. This chain links TRBV13 with TRBJ2-7, with 7 bases fitting TRBD1. Germline V lookup: CDR1 PRHDT, CDR2 FYEKMQ (reference sequence). With 5 bases clipped from V and 2 bases from J, the junction kept 6 bases outside the gene matches. This CDR3 is built from 14 residues. The CDR3 nucleotides are TGTGCCAGCAGCCATGGGGACAGTACCTACGAGCAGTACTTC. Translation gives CASSHGDSTYEQYF. Variable domain in full (rest from reference TRBV13 and TRBJ2-7): AAGVIQSPRHLIKEKRETATLKCYPIPRHDTVYWYQQGPGQDPQFLISFYEKMQSDKGSIPDRFSAQQFSDYHSELNMSSLELGDSALYFCASSHGDSTYEQYFGPGTRLTVT.

This clonotype was detected once. The chain combines TRBV7-9 with TRBJ1-1, with D unresolved. V shed 6 bases and J shed 5 bases, with 16 bases lying between them. The CDR3 spans 14 residues. Germline V lookup: CDR1 SEHNR, CDR2 FQNEAQ (reference sequence). CDR3 DNA sequence: TGTGCCAGCAGTACTACGGGAGGTGTAACTGAAGCTTTCTTT. Encoded protein: CASSTTGGVTEAFF.

The genes are TRBV7-6 and TRBJ1-1; unclear D gene. The CDR3 has 13 amino acids. V dropped 4 bases and J dropped 6 bases, with 12 bases sitting between them. The V gene's germline CDR1 is SGHVS and CDR2 FNYEAQ. The CDR3 reads CASSSYLDPEAFF. CDR3 DNA sequence: TGTGCCAGCAGCTCATACCTAGACCCTGAAGCTTTCTTT.

In its sample, this clonotype was seen a few times. The rearrangement links TRBV30 to TRBJ1-3, with TRBD1 identical over 10 bases. Germline V gives CDR1 GTSNPN, CDR2 SVGIG (reference sequence). V lost 4 bases and J lost 2; bases outside the gene matches: 2. There are 14 residues in the CDR3. CDR3 in DNA: TGTGCCTGGACCGACAGGGGGCCTGGAAACACCATATATTTT. Its protein is CAWTDRGPGNTIYF.

This clonotype was seen only a few times. The chain has TRBV14 and TRBJ2-1; no clear D. Germline V lookup: CDR1 SGHDN, CDR2 FVKESK. V was trimmed by 2 bases and J by 4 bases, leaving 9 bases between them. The length of the CDR3 is 14 residues. The CDR3 reads CASSQRAGYNEQFF. CDR3 nucleotide sequence: TGTGCCAGCAGCCAAAGGGCAGGATACAATGAGCAGTTCTTC.

The J gene is TRBJ2-2, the V gene TRBV7-3, with 7 bases lining up with TRBD2. Trimming at V came to 0 bases and at J to 2 bases, leaving 3 bases not matched to a gene. The CDR3 is 16 amino acids. Germline V lookup: CDR1 SGHTA, CDR2 FQGTGA. This CDR3 is CASSLTASGNTGELFF. The CDR3 DNA follows: TGTGCCAGCAGCTTAACGGCTAGCGGAAACACCGGGGAGCTGTTTTTT. Drawing the rest from reference TRBV7-3 and TRBJ2-2, the complete variable domain is GAGVSQTPSNKVTEKGKYVELRCDPISGHTALYWYRQSLGQGPEFLIYFQGTGAADDSGLPNDRFFAVRPEGSVSTLKIQRTERGDSAVYLCASSLTASGNTGELFFGEGSRLTVL.

This clonotype was seen many times. The gene calls are TRBV2 and TRBJ1-2; TRBD1 matches at 7 bases. Germline CDR1 and CDR2: SNHLY and FYNNEI. The CDR3 runs 13 residues. V was clipped by 5 bases and J by 5 bases; unmatched bases: 5. In DNA form, the CDR3 reads TGTGCCAGCAGTTCCGGGACAGTTTATGGCTACACCTTC. As protein: CASSSGTVYGYTF. The complete variable domain, with remaining parts taken from reference TRBV2 and TRBJ1-2, reads EPEVTQTPSHQVTQMGQEVILRCVPISNHLYFYWYRQILGQKVEFLVSFYNNEISEKSEIFDDQFSVERPDGSNFTLKIRSTKLEDSAMYFCASSSGTVYGYTFGSGTRLTVV.

The rearrangement links TRBV24-1 to TRBJ2-6; D not resolved. Trimming pared 3 bases from V and 3 bases from J, leaving 2 bases between. CDR3 length equals 13 residues. Germline CDR1 KGHDR, CDR2 SFDVKD. The CDR3 here is CATSDGGANVLTF. The CDR3 bases are TGTGCCACCAGTGATGGTGGGGCCAACGTCCTGACTTTC.

The chain joins TRBV5-1 to TRBJ2-7; the D gene is possibly TRBD1 (6 bases). This CDR3 comprises 13 residues. Germline CDR1 reads SGHRS; CDR2 reads YFSETQ. V gave up 5 bases and J gave up 3 bases, with 12 bases separating them. CDR3 loop: CASSFGQNYEQYF. The CDR3 bases are TGCGCCAGCAGTTTCGGACAGAACTACGAGCAGTACTTC.